Sequencing of this T cell receptor (beta chain) was carried out in a study of T cell responses to AZD1222 COVID-19 vaccine. Study results and caveats: There were mostly white British donors and more females than males, and clonal diversity was possibly underestimated. Baseline seropositivity occurred in only 5 to 7 AZD1222 recipients. Spike-spanning, vaccine-associated CD4 TCRs were dominant at 160-218 and 743-854.

The CDR3 is 16 residues long. The V gene's germline CDR1 is SGHAT and CDR2 FQNNGV. V was cut by 0 bases and J by 3 bases, with 13 bases left in between. As regards this clone: Antigen unknown.

The data were produced by immunoSEQ multiplex PCR, yet TCRdb's version contains in-frame clones alone and is incomplete. The data contain about 160,000 clones, around 90% of them seen just once; the ten biggest clones take up about 4.5%. Source: peripheral blood, taken on day 0 of AZD1222 vaccination. This rearrangement joins TRBV11-2 to TRBJ2-3; D is possibly TRBD1 (5 bases). The TCR originated in an adult in good health. The DNA for the CDR3 is TGTGCCAGCAGCTTAGAAGGGTCGAAGGGGACAGATACGCAGTATTTT. It specifies CASSLEGSKGTDTQYF.